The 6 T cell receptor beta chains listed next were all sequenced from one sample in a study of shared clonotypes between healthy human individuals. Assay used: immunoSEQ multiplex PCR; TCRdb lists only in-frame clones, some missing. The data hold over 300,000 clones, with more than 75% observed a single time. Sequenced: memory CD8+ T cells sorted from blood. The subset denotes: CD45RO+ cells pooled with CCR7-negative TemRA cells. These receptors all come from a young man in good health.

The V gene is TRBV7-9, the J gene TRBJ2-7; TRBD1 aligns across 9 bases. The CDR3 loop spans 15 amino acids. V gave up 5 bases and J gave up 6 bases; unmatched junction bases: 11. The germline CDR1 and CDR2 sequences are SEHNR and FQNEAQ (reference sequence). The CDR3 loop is CASSARDRVALEQYF. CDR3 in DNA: TGTGCCAGCAGCGCCCGGGACAGGGTGGCCCTCGAGCAGTACTTC. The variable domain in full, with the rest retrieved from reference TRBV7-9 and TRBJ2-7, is DTGVSQNPRHKITKRGQNVTFRCDPISEHNRLYWYRQTLGQGPEFLTYFQNEAQLEKSRLLSDRFSAERPKGSFSTLEIQRTEQGDSAMYLCASSARDRVALEQYFGPGTRLTVT.

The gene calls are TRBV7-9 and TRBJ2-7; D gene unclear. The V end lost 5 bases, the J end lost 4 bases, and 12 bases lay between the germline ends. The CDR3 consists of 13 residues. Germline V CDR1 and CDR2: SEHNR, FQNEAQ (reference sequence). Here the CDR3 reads CASSTPWSYEQYF. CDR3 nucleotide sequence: TGTGCCAGCAGCACACCCTGGTCGTACGAGCAGTACTTC.

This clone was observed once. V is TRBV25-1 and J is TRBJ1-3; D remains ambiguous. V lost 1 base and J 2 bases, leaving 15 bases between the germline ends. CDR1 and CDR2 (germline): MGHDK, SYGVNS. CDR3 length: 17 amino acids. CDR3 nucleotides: TGTGCCAGCAGTGAATTGTTTGAGGACCCGGCTGGAAACACCATATATTTT. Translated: CASSELFEDPAGNTIYF. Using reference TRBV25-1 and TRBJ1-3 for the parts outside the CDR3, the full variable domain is EADIYQTPRYLVIGTGKKITLECSQTMGHDKMYWYQQDPGMELHLIHYSYGVNSTEKGDLSSESTVSRIRTEHFPLTLESARPSHTSQYLCASSELFEDPAGNTIYFGEGSWLTVV.

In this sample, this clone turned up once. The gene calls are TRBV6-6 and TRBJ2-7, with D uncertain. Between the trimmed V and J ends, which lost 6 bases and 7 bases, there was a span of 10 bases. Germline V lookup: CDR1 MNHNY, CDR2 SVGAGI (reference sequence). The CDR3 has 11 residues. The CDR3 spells CASRASGEQYF. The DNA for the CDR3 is TGTGCCAGCAGAGCTAGTGGGGAGCAGTACTTC.

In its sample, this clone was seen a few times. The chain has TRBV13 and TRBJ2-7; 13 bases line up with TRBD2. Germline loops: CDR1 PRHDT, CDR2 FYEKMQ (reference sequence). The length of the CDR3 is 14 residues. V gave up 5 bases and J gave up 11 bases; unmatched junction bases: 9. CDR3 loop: CASSATGTSGIEYF. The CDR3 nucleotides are TGTGCCAGCAGCGCAACCGGGACTAGCGGGATAGAGTACTTC.

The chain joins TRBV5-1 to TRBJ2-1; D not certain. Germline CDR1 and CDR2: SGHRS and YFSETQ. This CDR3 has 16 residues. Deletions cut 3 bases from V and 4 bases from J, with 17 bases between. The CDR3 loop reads CASSSGSGVSYNEQFF. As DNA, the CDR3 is TGCGCCAGCAGCTCAGGATCAGGAGTTTCTTACAATGAGCAGTTCTTC. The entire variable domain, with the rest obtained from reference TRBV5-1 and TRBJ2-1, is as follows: KAGVTQTPRYLIKTRGQQVTLSCSPISGHRSVSWYQQTPGQGLQFLFEYFSETQRNKGNFPGRFSGRQFSNSRSEMNVSTLELGDSALYLCASSSGSGVSYNEQFFGPGTRLTVL.